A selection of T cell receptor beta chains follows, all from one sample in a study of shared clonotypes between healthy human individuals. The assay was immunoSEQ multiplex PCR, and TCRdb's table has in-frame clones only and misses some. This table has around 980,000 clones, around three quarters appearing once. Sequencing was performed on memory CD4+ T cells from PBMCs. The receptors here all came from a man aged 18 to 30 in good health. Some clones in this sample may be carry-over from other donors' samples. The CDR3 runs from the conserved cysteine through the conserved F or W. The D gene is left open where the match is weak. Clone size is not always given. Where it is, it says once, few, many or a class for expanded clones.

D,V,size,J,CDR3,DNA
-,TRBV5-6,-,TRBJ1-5,CASSLSGTHQPQHF,TGTGCCAGCAGCTTAAGTGGTACACATCAGCCCCAGCATTTT
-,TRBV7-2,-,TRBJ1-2,CASSVPGPLVNGYTF,TGTGCCAGCAGCGTACCGGGCCCTTTAGTTAATGGCTACACCTTC
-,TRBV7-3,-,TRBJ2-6,CASSLTSSGANVLTF,TGTGCCAGCAGCTTAACAAGCTCTGGGGCCAACGTCCTGACTTTC
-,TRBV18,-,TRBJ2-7,CASSPPSSYEQYF,TGTGCCAGCTCACCACCCTCTTCCTACGAGCAGTACTTC
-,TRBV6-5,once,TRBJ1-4,CASSPYFATNEKLFF,TGTGCCAGCAGCCCATACTTCGCAACTAATGAAAAACTGTTTTTT
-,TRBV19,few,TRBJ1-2,CAINTNRADNYGYTF,TGTGCCATCAACACCAACAGGGCGGACAACTATGGCTACACCTTC
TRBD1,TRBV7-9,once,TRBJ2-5,CASSAQTGAVETQYF,TGTGCCAGCAGCGCCCAGACAGGGGCGGTGGAGACCCAGTACTTC
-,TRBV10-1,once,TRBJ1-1,CASRETGDGRAFF,TGCGCCAGCAGAGAGACGGGGGATGGACGGGCTTTCTTT
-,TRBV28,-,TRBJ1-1,CASTIPNRGWTEAFF,TGTGCCAGCACTATACCGAACCGGGGGTGGACTGAAGCTTTCTTT
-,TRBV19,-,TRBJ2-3,CASSTSRQISTDTQYF,TGTGCCAGTAGTACGAGCCGACAGATATCCACAGATACGCAGTATTTT
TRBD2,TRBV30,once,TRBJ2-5,CAWTREDNETQYF,TGTGCCTGGACGCGGGAGGACAATGAGACCCAGTACTTC
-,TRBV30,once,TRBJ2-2,CAWTEANTGELFF,TGTGCCTGGACCGAGGCGAACACCGGGGAGCTGTTTTTT
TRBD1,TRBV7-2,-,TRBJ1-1,CASSRQGAGTEAFF,TGTGCCAGCAGCAGACAGGGGGCGGGGACTGAAGCTTTCTTT
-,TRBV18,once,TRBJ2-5,CASSPYGAETQYF,TGTGCCAGCTCACCATACGGGGCAGAGACCCAGTACTTC
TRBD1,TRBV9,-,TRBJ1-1,CASSSQVPGQAMNTEAFF,TGTGCCAGCAGCTCACAAGTCCCGGGACAGGCTATGAACACTGAAGCTTTCTTT
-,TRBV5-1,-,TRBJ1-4,CASSLDGGTNEKLFF,TGCGCCAGCAGCTTGGACGGGGGGACGAATGAAAAACTGTTTTTT
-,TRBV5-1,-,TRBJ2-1,CASSNLYNNEQFF,TGCGCCAGCAGCAACCTCTATAACAATGAGCAGTTCTTC
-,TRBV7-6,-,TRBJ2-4,CASSSPPSDIQYF,TGTGCCAGCAGCAGCCCCCCGTCAGACATTCAGTACTTC
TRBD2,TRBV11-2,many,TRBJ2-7,CASSSSLPGGRYEQYF,TGTGCCAGCAGCTCCTCCCTTCCGGGAGGGCGTTACGAGCAGTACTTC
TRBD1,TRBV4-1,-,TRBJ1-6,CASSPGFARDRAISPLHF,TGCGCCAGCAGCCCGGGGTTCGCCCGGGACAGGGCAATCTCACCCCTCCACTTT
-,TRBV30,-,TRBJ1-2,CAWSLQNYGYTF,TGTGCCTGGAGTCTACAGAACTATGGCTACACCTTC
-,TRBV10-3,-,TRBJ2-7,CASSDEPGTYEQYF,TGTGCCAGCAGTGACGAACCGGGGACCTACGAGCAGTACTTC
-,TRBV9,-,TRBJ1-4,CASSTSGHNEKLFF,TGTGCCAGCAGCACTTCGGGACACAATGAAAAACTGTTTTTT
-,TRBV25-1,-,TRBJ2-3,CASSESGWGDTQYF,TGTGCCAGCAGTGAATCAGGCTGGGGGGATACGCAGTATTTT
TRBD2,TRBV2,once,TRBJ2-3,CASSLGRGSTDTQYF,TGTGCCAGCAGTTTGGGGCGGGGGAGCACAGATACGCAGTATTTT
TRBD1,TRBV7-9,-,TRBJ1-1,CASSPGGPTGGEAFF,TGTGCCAGCAGCCCGGGAGGACCGACAGGGGGTGAAGCTTTCTTT
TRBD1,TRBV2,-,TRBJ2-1,CASSEARTGGNEQFF,TGTGCCAGCAGTGAAGCGAGGACAGGGGGCAATGAGCAGTTCTTC
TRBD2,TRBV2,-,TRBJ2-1,CASGKREAQSEQFF,TGTGCCAGCGGGAAGCGGGAAGCGCAGAGTGAGCAGTTCTTC
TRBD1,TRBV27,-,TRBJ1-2,CASSFEQGDYGYTF,TGTGCCAGCAGTTTTGAACAGGGGGATTATGGCTACACCTTC
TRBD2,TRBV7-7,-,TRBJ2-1,CASSQGLAEYNEQFF,TGTGCCAGCAGCCAGGGACTAGCGGAGTACAATGAGCAGTTCTTC
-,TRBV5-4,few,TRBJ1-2,CASWDGNYGYTF,TGTGCCAGTTGGGACGGAAACTATGGCTACACCTTC
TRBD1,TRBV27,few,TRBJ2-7,CASSDIDRGYYEQYF,TGTGCCAGCAGTGATATCGACAGGGGCTACTACGAGCAGTACTTC
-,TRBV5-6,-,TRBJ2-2,CASSPVRYRRTNTGELFF,TGTGCCAGCAGCCCGGTCCGCTACAGAAGGACAAACACCGGGGAGCTGTTTTTT
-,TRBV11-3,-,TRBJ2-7,CASSAEDEQYF,TGTGCCAGCAGCGCGGAAGACGAGCAGTACTTC
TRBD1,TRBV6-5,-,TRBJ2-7,CASRQGAYEQYF,TGTGCCAGCAGACAGGGGGCTTACGAGCAGTACTTC
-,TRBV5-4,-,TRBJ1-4,CASSLYSGPGKLFF,TGTGCCAGCAGCTTGTATTCCGGTCCGGGGAAACTGTTTTTT
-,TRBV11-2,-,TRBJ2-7,CASSFDSIYEQYF,TGTGCCAGCAGCTTCGATAGCATCTACGAGCAGTACTTC
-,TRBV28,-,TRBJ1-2,CANSEQSGYGYTF,TGTGCCAACTCTGAACAGAGCGGCTATGGCTACACCTTC
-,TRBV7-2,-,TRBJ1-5,CASSLATGGVQPQHF,TGTGCCAGCAGCTTAGCTACGGGGGGCGTTCAGCCCCAGCATTTT
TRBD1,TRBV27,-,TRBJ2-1,CASSTRDRRFNEQFF,TGTGCCAGCAGTACCCGGGACAGACGATTCAATGAGCAGTTCTTC
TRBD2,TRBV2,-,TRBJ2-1,CASSDIGTRLLEQFF,TGTGCCAGCAGTGATATCGGGACTAGACTCCTCGAGCAGTTCTTC
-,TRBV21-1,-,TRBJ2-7,CASIPGGAGLAGVKYEQYF,TGTGCCAGCATCCCAGGGGGCGCGGGACTAGCGGGAGTGAAATACGAGCAGTACTTC
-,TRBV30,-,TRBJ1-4,CAWMASTNEKLFF,TGTGCCTGGATGGCTAGCACTAATGAAAAACTGTTTTTT
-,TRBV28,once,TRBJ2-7,CASSSPRTVGSYEQYF,TGTGCCAGCAGTTCCCCTCGGACGGTGGGCTCCTACGAGCAGTACTTC